Below, 27 T cell receptor beta chains from the same sample are listed, as sequenced in a study of early T cells in non-severe SARS-CoV-2 infection. TCRdb recomputed calls from the 5' RACE reads with MiXCR, one row per CDR3 protein. The sample shows around 100,000 distinct CDR3 sequences, 13% of them seen only once. Material for sequencing was whole blood. The origin of the receptors is an adult who was a healthcare worker with PCR-confirmed SARS-CoV-2 infection or an uninfected control (not recorded which).

This clonotype was seen repeatedly, ten times or more. The V gene is TRBV6-6, the J gene TRBJ2-1, with no clear D. Trimming cost V 6 bases and J 8 bases, with 14 bases left between them. CDR3 size: 13 residues. Germline CDR1 and CDR2: MNHNY and SVGAGI (reference sequence). Here the CDR3 reads CASRYGEVDEQFF. The CDR3 nucleotides are TGTGCCAGCAGATATGGGGAAGTAGATGAGCAGTTCTTC.

This clonotype was seen more than once but under ten times. The rearrangement uses TRBV18 and TRBJ2-1; the D call may be TRBD1 or TRBD2 (5 bases each). This CDR3 contains 15 residues. The V gene lost 0 bases and the J gene lost 2 bases, with 8 bases spanning the gap. Looked up from germline, CDR1 is KGHSH and CDR2 is LQKENI. The CDR3 region has the DNA TGTGCCAGCTCACCACCGGGGGTGACCTACAATGAGCAGTTCTTC. Its translation: CASSPPGVTYNEQFF.

This clonotype was seen many times. The chain links TRBV6-5 to TRBJ1-3, with D possibly TRBD1 on 6 matching bases. The CDR3 extends over 19 amino acids. Germline CDR1 is MNHEY and CDR2 is SVGAGI. Trimming pared 0 bases from V and 4 bases from J, leaving 22 bases between. The CDR3 coding sequence is TGTGCCAGCAGTTACTCCTTCGTGGACAGAGGTTCGGAGGGAAACACCATATATTTT. Amino acids: CASSYSFVDRGSEGNTIYF.

This clonotype was detected only a few times. At one end the junction does not follow the germline gene, possibly because of a read error. CDR3 loop: CASSQGRAYNEQFF. As DNA, the CDR3 is TGCGCCAGCAGCCAAGGGAGGGCCTATAATGAGCAGTTCTTC. The V call is TRBV4-1, the J call TRBJ2-1; maybe TRBD2 (6 bases). This CDR3 comprises 14 residues. Germline V gene data show CDR1 as MGHRA and CDR2 as YSYEKL.

This clonotype has more than one count but fewer than ten. The chain joins TRBV29-1 to TRBJ1-5, with TRBD1 matching 10 bases. The CDR3 has 12 amino acids. J gave up 5 bases and V 6 bases, and 1 base lay outside the gene matches. Germline CDR1 is SQVTM and CDR2 is ANQGSEA. The CDR3 DNA is TGCAGCGTGGGGACAGGGGATCAGCCCCAGCATTTT. It is translated as CSVGTGDQPQHF.

At least ten counts were recorded for this clonotype. The chain uses TRBV20-1 and TRBJ2-7; 12 nucleotides agree with TRBD2. The V and J ends lost 7 bases and 3 bases, in that order; junction bases with no gene match: 4. The germline V gene encodes CDR1 DFQATT and CDR2 SNEGSKA (reference sequence). CDR3 length equals 13 residues. As DNA, the CDR3 is TGCAGTGTCCTGACTAGCGGGAGCTACGAGCAGTACTTC. Translated, it gives CSVLTSGSYEQYF.

There are a few counts of this clonotype. The V gene is TRBV27, the J gene TRBJ2-7; D is uncertain. Germline CDR1 reads MNHEY; CDR2 reads SMNVEV (reference sequence). The CDR3 contains 14 residues. V dropped 6 bases and J dropped 1 base, with 13 bases sitting between them. DNA of the CDR3: TGTGCCAGCAGCCCACTGGGCAGATCCTACGAGCAGTACTTC. It specifies CASSPLGRSYEQYF.

This clonotype was seen many times. This chain connects TRBV7-9 to TRBJ1-1; the D gene is possibly TRBD1 (5 bases). The CDR3 loop spans 15 amino acids. Germline V gives CDR1 SEHNR, CDR2 FQNEAQ (reference sequence). The V end was cut by 5 bases, the J end by 0 bases, with 13 bases between. CDR3 residues: CASSPAGRMNTEAFF. In DNA form, the CDR3 reads TGTGCCAGCAGCCCGGCAGGGAGGATGAACACTGAAGCTTTCTTT.

This clonotype was observed at least ten times. V usage is TRBV14 and J usage is TRBJ2-3, with unresolved D. Germline loops: CDR1 SGHDN, CDR2 FVKESK. V was clipped by 0 bases and J by 2 bases, with 15 bases between them. This CDR3 region has 17 residues. CDR3 nucleotide sequence: TGTGCCAGCAGCCAAGACCCCGTCTTGAGAGTCACAGATACGCAGTATTTT. This encodes CASSQDPVLRVTDTQYF.

This clonotype was found many times. This chain connects TRBV20-1 to TRBJ2-3; possibly TRBD1 for D (6 bases). The CDR3 loop spans 12 amino acids. Trimming took off 0 bases at V and 5 bases at J, with 6 bases between the two ends. In germline, CDR1 is DFQATT, CDR2 SNEGSKA (reference sequence). The CDR3 DNA reads TGCAGTGCTAGAGAAGGGGGAGATACGCAGTATTTT. Translation gives CSAREGGDTQYF.

CDR3: CASSPNLVVVGEQYF. In nucleotides, the CDR3 is TGTGCCAGCAGCCCAAATCTAGTAGTTGTAGGCGAGCAGTACTTC. The chain links TRBV7-8 to TRBJ2-7, with unresolved D. CDR3 length: 15 residues. V was pared by 5 bases and J by 6 bases, with 20 bases between. Germline V gene lookup returns CDR1 SGHVS and CDR2 FQNEAQ.

This clonotype has only a few counts. The chain uses TRBV28 and TRBJ1-5, with D unresolved. V was clipped by 3 bases and J by 3 bases, with 12 bases between them. Per germline, CDR1 MDHEN and CDR2 SYDVKM. This CDR3 region has 15 residues. The CDR3 region has the DNA TGTGCCAGCAGTTTGGAAGGCGGAACCAATCAGCCCCAGCATTTT. Translating it yields CASSLEGGTNQPQHF.

The table lists this clonotype with many counts. This chain links TRBV7-2 with TRBJ2-5; TRBD2 is a possible D gene (6 bases). The CDR3 loop spans 14 amino acids. V lost 8 bases and J lost 4, with 17 bases in between. Germline assignment: CDR1 SGHTA and CDR2 FQGNSA. The CDR3 protein is CASGGAFRAETQYF. CDR3 sequence (DNA): TGTGCCAGCGGAGGGGCCTTCCGGGCAGAGACCCAGTACTTC.

The chain has TRBV27 and TRBJ1-2; no reliable D call. Germline V CDR1 and CDR2: MNHEY, SMNVEV (reference sequence). The CDR3 is 16 amino acids. With 2 bases removed from V and 3 bases from J, the gap between germline ends came to 16 bases. The CDR3 sequence is CASSLGPDYSDYGYTF. As DNA, the CDR3 is TGTGCCAGCAGTTTAGGACCCGACTATTCAGACTATGGCTACACCTTC.

This clonotype was detected only a few times. The V and J genes are TRBV21-1 and TRBJ2-1; TRBD2 is taken as the D call from the table, unchecked against the DNA. TRBV21-1 is noted as a pseudogene. The CDR3 has 23 residues. DNA of the CDR3: TGTGCCAGCAGCAAATTGATGGAGGGTTCTACTCGGACTTCCACAAGCTCCTACAATGAGCAGTTCTTC. Protein product: CASSKLMEGSTRTSTSSYNEQFF.

This clonotype occurred many times. In DNA form, the CDR3 reads TGTGCCAGCAGTCAGAGGGGAGACACCGGGGAGCTGTTTTTT. Protein sequence: CASSQRGDTGELFF. The chain carries TRBV6-4 and TRBJ2-2; D could derive from TRBD1 or TRBD2 (5 bases each). Germline V lookup: CDR1 MRHNA, CDR2 SNTAGT. This CDR3 region has 14 residues. The V end lost 5 bases, the J end lost 3 bases, and 10 bases lay between the germline ends.

This clonotype was recorded a few times. The chain recombines TRBV12-3 or TRBV12-4 with TRBJ1-1; maybe TRBD1 (5 bases). The CDR3 runs to 13 residues. V lost 6 bases and J 5 bases, leaving 13 bases between the germline ends. CDR3 DNA: TGTGCCAGCAGCCAGGGTGGGAAAACTGAAGCTTTCTTT. This codes for CASSQGGKTEAFF.

The rearrangement joins TRBV20-1 to TRBJ2-7; 9 nucleotides align to TRBD2. Germline-derived CDR1 and CDR2 are DFQATT and SNEGSKA (reference sequence). This CDR3 comprises 12 residues. V lost 4 bases, J lost 4 bases, and 2 bases stayed unmatched. The CDR3 coding sequence is TGCAGTGCTACGACTAGCGGTTACGAGCAGTACTTC. Its translation is CSATTSGYEQYF.

This clonotype was picked up a small number of times. The rearrangement links TRBV28 to TRBJ2-1; D gene ambiguous. CDR3 length: 15 residues. V shed 8 bases and J shed 1 base, with 15 bases lying between them. CDR1 MDHEN and CDR2 SYDVKM come from the germline V gene. The CDR3: CASSLVLGSYNEQFF. DNA for the CDR3: TGTGCCAGCTCCCTTGTCCTCGGTTCCTACAATGAGCAGTTCTTC.

This clonotype was observed many times. The chain employs TRBV3-1 and TRBJ2-1; 8 nucleotides align to TRBD2. The CDR3 spans 15 residues. Germline CDR1 LGHDT, CDR2 YNNKEL (reference sequence). V dropped 1 base and J dropped 5; count of bases not matched to a gene: 4. Here the CDR3 reads CASSQGTSRNNEQFF. In DNA, the CDR3 is TGTGCCAGCAGCCAAGGGACTAGCAGAAACAATGAGCAGTTCTTC.

In this sample, this clonotype turned up a few times. The V call is TRBV10-1, the J call TRBJ1-1; D uncertain. V was shortened by 4 bases and J by 7 bases, with 10 bases between the two germline ends. Looked up from germline, CDR1 is WNHNN and CDR2 is SYGVQD (reference sequence). The CDR3 consists of 12 residues. The CDR3 DNA follows: TGCGCCAGCAGTGTGACCGGGAGTGAAGCTTTCTTT. It yields the protein CASSVTGSEAFF.

At least ten counts were recorded for this clonotype. The gene calls are TRBV10-3 and TRBJ2-2, with 8 bases aligning to TRBD2. The ends lost 7 bases at V and 1 base at J; junction bases unmatched: 2. Per the germline V gene, CDR1 is ENHRY and CDR2 is SYGVKD. This CDR3 has 14 residues. CDR3 nucleotide sequence: TGTGCCATCACGCGGGAGGTGAACACCGGGGAGCTGTTTTTT. It yields the protein CAITREVNTGELFF.

The chain links TRBV10-3 to TRBJ1-1; no firm D call. Trimming removed 3 bases from V and 3 bases from J, with 8 bases in between. Germline values: CDR1 ENHRY, CDR2 SYGVKD. The CDR3 runs to 13 residues. DNA for the CDR3: TGTGCCATCAGTGAAGGCACCCACACTGAAGCTTTCTTT. Its translation is CAISEGTHTEAFF.

This clonotype has a count of ten or more. The chain has TRBV18 and TRBJ2-1; D gene uncertain. V was cut by 1 base and J by 4 bases, with 5 bases left in between. The germline gives CDR1 KGHSH, CDR2 LQKENI. There are 13 residues in the CDR3. The CDR3 protein is CASSPLLYNEQFF. The CDR3 DNA sequence: TGTGCCAGCTCACCACTCTTGTACAATGAGCAGTTCTTC.

This clonotype showed up just a few times. The chain links TRBV18 to TRBJ2-1; 9 positions agree with TRBD2. Germline assignment: CDR1 KGHSH and CDR2 LQKENI. CDR3 length: 16 residues. Trimming cost V 2 bases and J 3 bases; bases outside gene matches: 5. As DNA, the CDR3 is TGTGCCAGCTCACCAGCCGGACTAGCGATCTACAATGAGCAGTTCTTC. Its translation: CASSPAGLAIYNEQFF.

This clonotype was observed a handful of times. The chain is built from TRBV30 and TRBJ2-7; D might be TRBD1 or TRBD2, each matching 5 bases. Germline CDR1 reads GTSNPN; CDR2 reads SVGIG (reference sequence). V lost 0 bases to trimming and J lost 5 bases, with 17 bases between them. The CDR3 length is 15 residues. The DNA for the CDR3 is TGTGCCTGGAGTGTACGGGGCGTCGTCCTACACGAGCAGTACTTC. Its translation: CAWSVRGVVLHEQYF.

This clonotype was recorded many times. The chain couples TRBV3-1 to TRBJ2-5; unclear D gene. Deletions cut 0 bases from V and 0 bases from J, with 17 bases between. Germline loops: CDR1 LGHDT, CDR2 YNNKEL (reference sequence). The CDR3 length is 18 residues. CDR3: CASSQDLPDTTNQETQYF. Written as DNA, the CDR3 is TGTGCCAGCAGCCAAGATCTTCCCGACACGACGAACCAAGAGACCCAGTACTTC.